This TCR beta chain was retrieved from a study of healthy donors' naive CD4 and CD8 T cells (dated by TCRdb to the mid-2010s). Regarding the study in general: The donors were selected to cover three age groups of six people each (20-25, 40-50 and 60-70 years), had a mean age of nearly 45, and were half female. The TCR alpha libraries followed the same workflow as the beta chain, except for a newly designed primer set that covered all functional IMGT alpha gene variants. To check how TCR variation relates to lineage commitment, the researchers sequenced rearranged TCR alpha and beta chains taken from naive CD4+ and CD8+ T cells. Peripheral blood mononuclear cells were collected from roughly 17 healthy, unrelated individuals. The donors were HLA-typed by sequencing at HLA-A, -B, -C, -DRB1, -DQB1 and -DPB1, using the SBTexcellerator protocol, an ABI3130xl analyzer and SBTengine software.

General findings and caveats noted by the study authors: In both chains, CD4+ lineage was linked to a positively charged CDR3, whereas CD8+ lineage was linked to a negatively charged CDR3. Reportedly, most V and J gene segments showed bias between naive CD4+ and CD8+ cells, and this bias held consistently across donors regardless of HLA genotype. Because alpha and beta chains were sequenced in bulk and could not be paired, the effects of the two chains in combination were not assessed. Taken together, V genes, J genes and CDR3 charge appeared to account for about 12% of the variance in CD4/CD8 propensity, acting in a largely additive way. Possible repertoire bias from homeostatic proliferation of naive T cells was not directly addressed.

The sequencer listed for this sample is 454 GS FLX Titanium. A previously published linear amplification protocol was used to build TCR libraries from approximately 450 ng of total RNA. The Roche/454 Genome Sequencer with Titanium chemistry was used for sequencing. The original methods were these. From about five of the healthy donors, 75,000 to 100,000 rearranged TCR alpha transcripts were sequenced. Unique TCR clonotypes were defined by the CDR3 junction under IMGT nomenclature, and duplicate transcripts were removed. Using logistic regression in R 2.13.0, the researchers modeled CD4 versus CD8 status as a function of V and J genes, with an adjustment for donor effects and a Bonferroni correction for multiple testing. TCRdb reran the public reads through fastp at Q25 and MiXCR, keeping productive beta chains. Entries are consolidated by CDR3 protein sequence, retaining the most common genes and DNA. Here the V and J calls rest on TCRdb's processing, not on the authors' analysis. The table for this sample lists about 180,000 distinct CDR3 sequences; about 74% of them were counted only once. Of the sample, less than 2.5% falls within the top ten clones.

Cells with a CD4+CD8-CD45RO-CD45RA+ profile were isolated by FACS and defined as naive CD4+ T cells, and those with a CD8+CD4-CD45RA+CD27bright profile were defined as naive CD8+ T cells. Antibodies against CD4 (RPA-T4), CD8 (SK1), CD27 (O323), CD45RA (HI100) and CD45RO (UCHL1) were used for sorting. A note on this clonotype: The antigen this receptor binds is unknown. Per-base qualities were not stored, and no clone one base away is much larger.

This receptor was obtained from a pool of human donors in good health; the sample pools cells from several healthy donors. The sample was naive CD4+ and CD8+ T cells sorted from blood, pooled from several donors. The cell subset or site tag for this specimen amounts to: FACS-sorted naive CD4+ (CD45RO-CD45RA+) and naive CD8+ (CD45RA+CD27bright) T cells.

This receptor carries the CDR3 CSVGGADGTGVETQYF. The base sequence is TGCAGCGTTGGAGGGGCCGATGGGACAGGGGTCGAGACCCAGTACTTC. The chain is assembled from TRBV29-1 and TRBJ2-5, and TRBD1 aligns with 10 junction nucleotides. CDR1 SQVTM and CDR2 ANQGSEA were looked up in the germline V gene. The CDR3 sequence holds 16 residues, the cysteine and phenylalanine included. The DNA shown is the 48-base CDR3, in frame from base 1. Here V drops 4 bases and J drops 5 bases, and the junction holds 13 bases not matched to any gene.